This TCR beta chain was sequenced during a study of cytomegalovirus exposure and HLA in healthy donors. Study conclusions and caveats: In a later analysis, TCR beta V- and J-gene trimming showed a link to a missense DCLRE1C variant. Across donors, sequencing depth was assumed by presence/absence analyses to be roughly uniform. In terms of immune exposure information, only CMV serostatus was available.

J gave up 5 bases and V 0 bases, and 9 bases lay outside the gene matches. This CDR3 is built from 15 residues. The germline gives CDR1 GTSNPN, CDR2 SVGIG (reference sequence). Remarks on this clone: Its target is not known.

13 Jbeta primers and 60 Vbeta primers were used for the PCR. Clones were sequenced by immunoSEQ multiplex PCR, and TCRdb holds only the in-frame ones, with some missing. The table includes 70,000 or so clones, 75% to 85% detected once. Donors had nominal health at sampling but likely had unrecorded immune exposures. The source of this sequence is a man aged 18 to 30 in good health and CMV-seropositive. This chain joins TRBV30 and TRBJ2-5, with 7 bases fitting TRBD2. Sample: PBMCs. The CDR3 DNA sequence: TGTGCCTGGAGTGTACAGCGGGGATATTCCGAGACCCAGTACTTC. Protein product: CAWSVQRGYSETQYF.